This note documents a single TCR beta chain sequence. Per the study methods: The assay estimated nucleated cells by amplifying reference gene primers. Sequencing used immunoSEQ multiplex PCR; TCRdb keeps in-frame clones, though not all of them. V, J and clone size were drawn from that table, and D and trimming were deduced from the DNA. The table has 35,000 to 45,000 clones, about 87% seen once. This sample is part of a study of blood T cell repertoires in COVID-19. V dropped 5 bases and J dropped 2; count of bases not matched to a gene: 8. CDR3 length equals 15 residues. Germline V lookup: CDR1 GTSNPN, CDR2 SVGIG (reference sequence).

Sequencing was carried out using peripheral blood. The chain combines TRBV30 with TRBJ2-1, with 8 bases fitting TRBD2. This sequence was found in a human donor in a cohort sampled during active COVID-19. The CDR3 sequence: CAWAWGSGAYNEQFF. The CDR3 DNA reads TGTGCCTGGGCTTGGGGTAGCGGGGCCTACAATGAGCAGTTCTTC.